This T cell receptor beta chain was captured by sequencing in a study of T cells in Graves' hyperthyroidism and ophthalmopathy. This clonotype was picked up many times. The germline gives CDR1 MDHEN, CDR2 SYDVKM. The CDR3 has 13 residues. V lost 3 bases and J 5 bases, leaving 11 bases between the germline ends. Researchers amplified the TCR beta CDR3 regions from RNA transcripts. With the HTBI primer set, the TCR CDR3 went through a first round of RT-PCR. MiXCR, applied by TCRdb to the multiplex PCR reads, yields one record per CDR3 protein. The data hold approximately 480,000 distinct CDR3 sequences, with around 20% observed a single time.

This receptor was taken from a man in his late teens or twenties with Graves' hyperthyroidism. The sample taken for sequencing was blood. The chain employs TRBV28 and TRBJ2-7; no reliable D call. Written as DNA, the CDR3 is TGTGCCAGCAGTTTCCTGCTAACAGACGAGCAGTACTTC. Amino acids: CASSFLLTDEQYF.